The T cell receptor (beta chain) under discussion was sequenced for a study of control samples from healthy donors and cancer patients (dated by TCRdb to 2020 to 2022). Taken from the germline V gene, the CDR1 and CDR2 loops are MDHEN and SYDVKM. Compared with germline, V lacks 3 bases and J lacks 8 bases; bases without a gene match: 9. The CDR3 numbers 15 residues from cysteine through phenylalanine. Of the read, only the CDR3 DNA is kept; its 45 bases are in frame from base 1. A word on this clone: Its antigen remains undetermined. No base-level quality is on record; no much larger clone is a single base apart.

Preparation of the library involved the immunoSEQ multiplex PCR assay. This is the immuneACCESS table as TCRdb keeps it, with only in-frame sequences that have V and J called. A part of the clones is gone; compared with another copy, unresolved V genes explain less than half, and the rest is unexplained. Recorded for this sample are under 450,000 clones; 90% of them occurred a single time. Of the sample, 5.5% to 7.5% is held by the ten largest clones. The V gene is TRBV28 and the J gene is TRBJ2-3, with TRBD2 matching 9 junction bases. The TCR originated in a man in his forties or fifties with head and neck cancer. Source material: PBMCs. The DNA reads TGTGCCAGCAGTTTTGGTAGCGGGAGCCCCGGTACGCAGTATTTT. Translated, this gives CASSFGSGSPGTQYF.